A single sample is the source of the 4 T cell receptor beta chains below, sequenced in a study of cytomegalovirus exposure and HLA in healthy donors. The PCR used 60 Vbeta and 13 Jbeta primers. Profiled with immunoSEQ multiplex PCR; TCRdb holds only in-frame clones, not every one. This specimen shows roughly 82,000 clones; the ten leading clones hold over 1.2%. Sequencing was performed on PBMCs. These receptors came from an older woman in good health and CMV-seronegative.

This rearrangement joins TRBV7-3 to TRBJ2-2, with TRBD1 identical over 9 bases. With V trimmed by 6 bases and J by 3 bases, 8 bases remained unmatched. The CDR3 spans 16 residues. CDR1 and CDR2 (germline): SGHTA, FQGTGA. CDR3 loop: CASSQTGGGDTGELFF. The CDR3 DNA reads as TGTGCCAGCAGTCAGACAGGGGGAGGGGACACCGGGGAGCTGTTTTTT.

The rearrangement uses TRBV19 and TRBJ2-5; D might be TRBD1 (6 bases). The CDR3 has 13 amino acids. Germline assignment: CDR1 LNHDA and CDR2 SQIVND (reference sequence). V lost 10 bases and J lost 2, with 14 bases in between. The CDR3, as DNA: TGTGCCACCTCAACAGGGTTGCAAGAGACCCAGTACTTC. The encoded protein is CATSTGLQETQYF.

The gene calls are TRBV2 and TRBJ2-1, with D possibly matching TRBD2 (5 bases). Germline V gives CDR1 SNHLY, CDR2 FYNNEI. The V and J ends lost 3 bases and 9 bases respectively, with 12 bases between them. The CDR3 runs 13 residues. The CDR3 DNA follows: TGTGCCAGCAGTGAGGAGTATCGGGGTGAGCAGTTCTTC. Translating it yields CASSEEYRGEQFF. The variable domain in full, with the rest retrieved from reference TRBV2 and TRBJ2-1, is EPEVTQTPSHQVTQMGQEVILRCVPISNHLYFYWYRQILGQKVEFLVSFYNNEISEKSEIFDDQFSVERPDGSNFTLKIRSTKLEDSAMYFCASSEEYRGEQFFGPGTRLTVL.

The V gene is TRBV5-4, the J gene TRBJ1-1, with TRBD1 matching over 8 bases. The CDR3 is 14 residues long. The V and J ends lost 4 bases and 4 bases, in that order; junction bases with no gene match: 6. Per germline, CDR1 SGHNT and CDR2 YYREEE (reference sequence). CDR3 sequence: CASSSNRGGTEAFF. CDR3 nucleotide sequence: TGTGCCAGCAGCAGTAACAGGGGGGGCACTGAAGCTTTCTTT. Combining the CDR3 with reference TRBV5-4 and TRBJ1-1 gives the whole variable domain ETGVTQSPTHLIKTRGQQVTLRCSSQSGHNTVSWYQQALGQGPQFIFQYYREEENGRGNFPPRFSGLQFPNYSSELNVNALELDDSALYLCASSSNRGGTEAFFGQGTRLTVV.